Below, one TCR beta chain is given with its context. Its specific antigen is unknown. Receptor libraries were prepared by the immunoSEQ multiplex PCR assay. The multiplex PCR relied on a mix of 60 forward primers for TCR Vbeta segments and 13 reverse primers for TCR Jbeta segments. Amplification of the CDR3 region of rearranged TCR beta genes was performed with a multiplex PCR assay on genomic DNA. Amplified TCR beta libraries were sequenced as 87-base-pair reads on the Illumina HiSeq System. Turning to the authors' computational methods: A later analysis counted approximately 74 million unique TCR beta chains across the 650 to 700 repertoires, and 10 million to 12 million of these chains were shared by at least two donors. Raw reads were error-corrected and collapsed into unique sequences with a nearest-neighbor algorithm that merged closely related sequences to remove PCR and sequencing errors. To assign V, D and J gene segments, CDR3 sequences were aligned to IMGT reference sequences. For a sequence to be retained, at least a six-nucleotide match to both a V gene segment and a J gene segment was required. Rearrangements were called productive when the CDR3 lacked stop codons and stayed in frame with V and J; all others were non-productive. CDR3 was defined according to IMGT convention as the region running from the second conserved V-encoded cysteine to the conserved J-encoded phenylalanine. The earlier analysis of a few hundred of the donors excluded sequences that lacked an unambiguous match to a single V gene segment. In an earlier analysis of around 590 of the donors, a V segment was called functional when productive rearrangements were above 56.7%, and segregating when the standard deviation between donors exceeded 5%. A statistical classification framework was developed to diagnose cytomegalovirus status using the catalog of TCR beta chain sequences. A later analysis assigned V and J genes by comparing TCR nucleotide sequences with IMGT/GENE-DB human TR gene sequences. Using the TCRdist pipeline, a later analysis assigned CDR3 sequences along with most-parsimonious VDJ recombination scenarios. In a later analysis, each TCR beta chain was defined by its CDR3 amino acid sequence together with its V-gene family, and reads lacking a unique V-gene family were excluded. As a way to deal with suspected cross-contamination and a sequencing artifact, a later analysis dropped approximately 590 nucleotide sequences that were highly shared and had low generation probability. In a later analysis, a clonal expansion index was calculated for each public chain from normalized within-repertoire ranks of inferred template counts. A later analysis computed generation probabilities with a VDJ recombination model fitted to out-of-frame rearrangements, and checked the results against IGoR. In a later analysis, hypergeometric tests were used to score TCR-TCR, TCR-HLA and TCR-CMV co-occurrence, with a repertoire-size bias correction applied to TCR pairs. False discovery rates were estimated in a later analysis by permuting HLA or CMV assignments 20 times. In a later analysis, co-occurring TCRs were grouped with DBSCAN, and TCRdist sequence similarity was added when clustering was performed within HLA-allele-positive subsets. Repertoires with fewer than 30,000 or more than 120,000 public chains were left out of co-occurrence clustering, as were roughly five repertoires with anomalous nucleotide sharing. This immuneACCESS table, as held by TCRdb, lists in-frame sequences with V and J called but not all clones. Of the missing ones, under half trace to an unresolved V gene in checked studies; the others have no known cause. Clone size and the V and J calls come from that table; the DNA yielded D and trimming. This specimen's table enumerates roughly 200,000 clones. Approximately 6.9% of the sample is in the top ten clones.

Sequences SNHLY (CDR1) and FYNNEI (CDR2) are obtained from the germline V gene. Taken from cysteine to phenylalanine, the CDR3 has 15 residues. Only the CDR3 DNA stays, 45 bases, in frame from base 1. After removal of 2 bases from V and 7 bases from J, the junction retains 7 bases not matched to a gene. The cohort consisted of 666 healthy bone marrow donors. All cohort members were sampled while nominally healthy, although unrecorded immune exposures were likely present. The donor was CMV seronegative and belonged to the group of approximately 320 seronegative cohort members. Each donor provided a peripheral blood sample, and peripheral blood mononuclear cells were used for TCR beta sequencing. The Qiagen DNeasy Blood Extraction Kit was used to extract genomic DNA from the blood cell samples. The sample belongs to a study of cytomegalovirus exposure and HLA in healthy donors (dated by TCRdb to 2017 to 2019). For context, the study as a whole: In an earlier analysis of fewer than 750 of the donors, roughly 300 Gb of sequence data and approximately 100 million unique TCR beta sequences from 150 million to 200 million T cells were reported. Among the approximately 400 genotyped donors, approximately 76% belonged to the genetic ancestry cluster associated with self-reported Caucasian donors. Alongside the repertoire data, information on donor age, sex, ethnicity and CMV serostatus was compiled. Approximately 300 gigabases of sequencing data and around 85 million unique TCR sequences made up an early release that covered approximately 700 HLA-typed donors. In a later genetic analysis, genome-wide SNP genotypes for about 65% of the roughly 700 donors were used, and that subset was treated as a discovery cohort. The study was designed to test whether signatures of past pathogen exposure could be identified by cataloging public T cell receptors. To study patterns of TCR occurrence, a later analysis re-analyzed previously published TCR beta repertoires from around 660 donors and added high-resolution HLA genotyping. On average, around 230,000 unique TCR beta nucleotide sequences were sequenced per donor among about 400 genotyped donors of the cohort, with 15% to 20% of those sequences being non-productive. Every discovery cohort repertoire had been produced on one sequencing platform. The study profiled the T cell repertoires of 500 to 800 subjects by immunosequencing and related them to cytomegalovirus serostatus. The number of donors typed differed by locus, with roughly 629-640 for A, B, C, DRB1 and DQB1, around 520 for DQA1, over 600 for DPA1, and some 440 for DPB1. A separate validation cohort of about 110 different subjects was used in addition to the approximately 700-subject first cohort. Class I and class II HLA loci were covered by the typing at four-digit resolution. Several DR-DQ haplotypes were handled as single units for association and clustering, since linkage in the cohort was strong. An earlier analysis of 587 of the donors used high-throughput TCR beta sequencing to judge whether each TCR beta V gene segment behaved as functional or pseudogenic. High-throughput TCR immunosequencing, statistical association of individual TCRs with disease status, and machine learning were combined to predict cytomegalovirus infection status. Rather than using new phenotypic data, the later analysis identified candidate immune exposures from TCR beta sequences and from how often those sequences occurred across donors. Study-wide conclusions, independent of this receptor: In a later analysis, HLA-associated TCR beta chains showed more clonal expansion and lower generation probabilities than non-associated chains that were equally common. Because the 87-base-pair reads could not distinguish some IMGT-functional V segments, including TRBV6-2 and TRBV6-3, those segments were excluded. A later analysis reported that several top co-occurrence clusters appeared linked to parvovirus B19, influenza, CMV and Epstein-Barr virus. Three of the identified cytomegalovirus-associated TCR beta chains were confirmed in vitro to be specific for cytomegalovirus antigens. According to a later genetic analysis, donors in an Asian-associated ancestry cluster had fewer N-insertions in productive TCRs than the approximately 650-donor mean. Broadly in line with IMGT annotations, most TCR beta V segments showed up in productive rearrangements about 90% or about 30% of the time in an earlier analysis of several hundred of the donors. Linkage disequilibrium might explain the correlated functional status among segregating V segments, but an unknown experimental factor could not be ruled out. The study listed 150 to 200 TCR beta chains as associated with cytomegalovirus. The cohort was sequenced for TCR beta chains only, and without alpha or paired-chain data the features that could be detected were limited. Because counts were too low, under 20 rarely observed V segments, including chromosome 9 orphons, were left out of the earlier analysis of approximately 500 of the donors. A further reported finding was that TCR beta sequences accurately predicted the HLA-A and HLA-B alleles for most subjects in the first cohort. Most TCR sequences were observed very rarely across donors, whereas some public TCRs were present in many individuals. Strong co-occurrence of HLA alleles, especially DR and DQ, made assigning TCR associations to individual alleles difficult. The sequencing pipeline was judged likely to have produced a cluster of highly shared sequence variants as a technical artifact. It was suggested by the authors that the approach could potentially be generalized to other disease states and immunological phenotypes. Because HLA typing was unavailable for some donors at each locus, only the typed subset was used in association tests. In a later genetic analysis, a missense DCLRE1C variant was associated with V-gene and J-gene trimming of TCR beta chains, and the association was replicated in an independent cohort. Roughly uniform sequencing depth across donors was assumed in presence/absence analyses, although this assumption may not hold. According to a later analysis, most CMV-associated TCR beta chains appeared to be HLA-restricted, and the HLA associations seemed to be driven largely by CMV exposure. The classifier was reported to diagnose cytomegalovirus status with high specificity and sensitivity in both the original cohort and the validation cohort. In a later analysis, the rate of TCR association differed among HLA loci, with DRB1 alleles having the most associated TCRs and HLA-C alleles having the fewest. Specific HLA alleles were associated with 18,000 or so TCR beta sequences at a false discovery rate of 0.05 in a later analysis. CMV serostatus was the only immune exposure information available for the cohort.

This sequence uses TRBV2 and TRBJ1-5; the junction holds 8 bases that match TRBD1. The sequenced material came from PBMCs. This TCR came from a young man in good health and CMV-seronegative. The sequenced DNA: TGTGCCAGCAGTGAAAGGACAGGGTCACGGCAGCCCCAGCATTTT. This is translated as CASSERTGSRQPQHF.